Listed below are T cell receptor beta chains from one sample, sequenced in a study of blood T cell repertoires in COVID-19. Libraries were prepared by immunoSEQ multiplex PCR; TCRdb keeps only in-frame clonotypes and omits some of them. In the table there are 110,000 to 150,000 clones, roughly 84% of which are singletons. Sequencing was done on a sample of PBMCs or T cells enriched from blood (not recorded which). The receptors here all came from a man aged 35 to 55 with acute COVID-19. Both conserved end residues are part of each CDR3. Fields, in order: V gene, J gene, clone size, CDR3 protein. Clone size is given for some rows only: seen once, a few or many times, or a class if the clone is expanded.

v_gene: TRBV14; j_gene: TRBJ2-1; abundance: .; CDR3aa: CASSQIGLAGVQFF
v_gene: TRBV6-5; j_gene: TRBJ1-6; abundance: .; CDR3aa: CASSISGNSPLHF
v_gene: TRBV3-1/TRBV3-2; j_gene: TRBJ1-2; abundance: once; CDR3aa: CASSPLGTGVSGYTF
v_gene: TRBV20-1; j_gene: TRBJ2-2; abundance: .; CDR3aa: CSASPAGDTGELFF
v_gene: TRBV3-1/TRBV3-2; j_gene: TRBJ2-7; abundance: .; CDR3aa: CASSQDGGSFPGEQYF
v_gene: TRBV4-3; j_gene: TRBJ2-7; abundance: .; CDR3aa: CASSQDWPRVDEQYF
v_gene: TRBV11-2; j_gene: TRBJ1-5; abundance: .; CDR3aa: CASSPGQGYNQPQHF
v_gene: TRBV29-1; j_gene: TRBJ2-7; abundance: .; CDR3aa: CSVEMGQGPYEQYF
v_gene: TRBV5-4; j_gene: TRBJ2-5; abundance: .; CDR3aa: CASSRESRETQYF
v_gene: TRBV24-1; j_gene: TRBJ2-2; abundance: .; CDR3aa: CATSEVRAGTGELFF
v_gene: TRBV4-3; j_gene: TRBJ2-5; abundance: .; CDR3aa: CASSQERGVTQYF
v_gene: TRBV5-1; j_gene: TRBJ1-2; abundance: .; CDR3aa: CASSDRDRDANYGYTF
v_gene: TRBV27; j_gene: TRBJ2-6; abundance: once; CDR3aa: CASSLEGLSGANVLTF
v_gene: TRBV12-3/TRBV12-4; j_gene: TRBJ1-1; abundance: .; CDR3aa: CASSLAGRYEAFF
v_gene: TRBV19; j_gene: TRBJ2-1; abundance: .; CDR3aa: CASTGAAGEYYNEQFF
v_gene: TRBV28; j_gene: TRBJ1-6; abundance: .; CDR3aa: CASSTNRGGSPLHF
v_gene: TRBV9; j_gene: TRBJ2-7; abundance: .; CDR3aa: CASSPGPSGGYEQYF
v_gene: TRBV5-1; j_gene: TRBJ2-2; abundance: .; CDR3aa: CASSTGGQGTTGELFF
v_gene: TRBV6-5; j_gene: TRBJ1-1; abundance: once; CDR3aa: CASSYSGVLAEAFF
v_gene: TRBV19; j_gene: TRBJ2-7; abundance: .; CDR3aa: CASSPSSGVASYEQYF
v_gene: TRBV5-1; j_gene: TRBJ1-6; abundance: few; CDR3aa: CASSLGQGVTPLHF
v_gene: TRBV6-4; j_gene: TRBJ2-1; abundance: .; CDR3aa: CASSPSSGGYGEQFF
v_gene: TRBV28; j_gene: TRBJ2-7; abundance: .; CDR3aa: CASSLGLRPLSYEQYF
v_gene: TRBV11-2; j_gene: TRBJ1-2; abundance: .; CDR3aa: CASSLAGANYGYTF
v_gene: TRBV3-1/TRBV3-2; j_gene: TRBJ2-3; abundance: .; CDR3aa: CASSQDWAGQDTQYF
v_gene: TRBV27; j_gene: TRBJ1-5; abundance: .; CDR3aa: CASSFKGEGNQPQHF
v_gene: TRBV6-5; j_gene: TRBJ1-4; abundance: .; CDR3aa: CASSRTHNEKLFF
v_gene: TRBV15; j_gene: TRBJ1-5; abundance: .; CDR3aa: CATSRDLWSVSRGNQPQHF
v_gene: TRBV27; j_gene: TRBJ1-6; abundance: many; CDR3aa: CASSSQNPGHENSPLHF
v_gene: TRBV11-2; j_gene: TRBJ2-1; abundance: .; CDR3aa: CASSAQLAEAGNEQFF
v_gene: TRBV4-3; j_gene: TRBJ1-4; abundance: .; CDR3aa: CASSQVHNTNEKLFF
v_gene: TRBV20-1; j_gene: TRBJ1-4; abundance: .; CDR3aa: CSASPDSWGANEKLFF
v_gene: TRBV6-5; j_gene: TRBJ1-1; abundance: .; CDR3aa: CASSTPRTEAFF
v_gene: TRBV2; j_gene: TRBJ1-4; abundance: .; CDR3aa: CASFRTGLTDRATNEKLFF
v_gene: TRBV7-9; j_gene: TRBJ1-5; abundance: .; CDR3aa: CASSLAAGASNQPQHF
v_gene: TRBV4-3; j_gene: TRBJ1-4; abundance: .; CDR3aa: CASSQDGVGGEKLFF
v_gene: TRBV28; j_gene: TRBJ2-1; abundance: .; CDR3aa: CASSLYRRRSLEQFF
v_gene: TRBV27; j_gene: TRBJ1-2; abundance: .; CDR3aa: CASSSTTLRKGYTF
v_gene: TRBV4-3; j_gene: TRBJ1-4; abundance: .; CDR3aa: CASSKTVTVEKLFF
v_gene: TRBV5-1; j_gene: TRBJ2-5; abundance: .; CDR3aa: CASSLGRFQETQYF
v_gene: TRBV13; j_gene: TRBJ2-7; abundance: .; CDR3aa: CASSPPLLNTAESSYEQYF
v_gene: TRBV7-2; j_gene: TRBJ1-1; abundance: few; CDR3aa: CASSLSGPRTEAFF
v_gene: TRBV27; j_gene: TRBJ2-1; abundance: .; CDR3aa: CASSRGVDYNEQFF
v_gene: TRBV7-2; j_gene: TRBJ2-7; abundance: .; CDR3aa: CASSLVAGASLYEQYF
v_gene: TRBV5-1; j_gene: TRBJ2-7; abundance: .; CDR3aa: CASCSRGQFSRCEQYF
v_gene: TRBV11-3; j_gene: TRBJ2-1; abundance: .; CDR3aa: CASSLGTGSYNEQFF
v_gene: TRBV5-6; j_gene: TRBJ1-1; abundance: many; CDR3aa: CASSLAGITEAFF
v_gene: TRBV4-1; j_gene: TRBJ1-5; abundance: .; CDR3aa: CASSLDRFSNQPQHF
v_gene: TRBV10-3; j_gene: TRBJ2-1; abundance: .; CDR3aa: CAISEFLGGHNEQFF
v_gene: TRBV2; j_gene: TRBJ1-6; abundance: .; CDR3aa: CASSETWAGGDLSYNSPLHF
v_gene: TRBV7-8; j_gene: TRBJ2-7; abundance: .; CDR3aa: CASSLALTGGSSYEQYF
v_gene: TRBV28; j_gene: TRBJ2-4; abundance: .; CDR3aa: CASSPLGQGLNIQYF
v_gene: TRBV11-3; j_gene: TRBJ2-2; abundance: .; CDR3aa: CASSFLPVGLAGKVSGELFF